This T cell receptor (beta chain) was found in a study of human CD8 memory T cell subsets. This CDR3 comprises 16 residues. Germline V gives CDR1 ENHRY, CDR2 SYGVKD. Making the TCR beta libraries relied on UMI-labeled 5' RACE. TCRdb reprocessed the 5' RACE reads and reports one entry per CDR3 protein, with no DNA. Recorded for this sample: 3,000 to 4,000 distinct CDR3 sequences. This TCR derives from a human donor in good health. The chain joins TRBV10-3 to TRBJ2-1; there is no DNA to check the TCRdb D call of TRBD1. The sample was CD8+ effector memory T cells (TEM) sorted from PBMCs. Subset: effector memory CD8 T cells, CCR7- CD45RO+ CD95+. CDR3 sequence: CAISDLWSAGDNLKFF.